Given below is one T cell receptor (beta chain) in context. The CDR3 is made up of 13 amino acids. The V end was cut by 3 bases, the J end by 1 base, with 5 bases between. Per germline, CDR1 LGHDT and CDR2 YNNKEL (reference sequence). Per the study methods: Using reference gene primer amplification, nucleated cell counts were estimated. Libraries were prepared by immunoSEQ multiplex PCR; TCRdb keeps only in-frame clonotypes and omits some of them. V and J calls and clone size are as listed in that table; D and trimming were resolved from the DNA. The data show around 52,000 clones, with around 90% seen just once and 20% to 25% held by the top ten. This record belongs to a study of blood T cell repertoires in COVID-19. For the study at large: From T cells, B-cell-depleted T cells, or PBMCs came the material, which was cDNA or gDNA.

The specimen was peripheral blood. This sequence joins TRBV3-1 (or the pseudogene TRBV3-2) and TRBJ2-3; D gene unclear. The origin of this receptor is a woman of 80 years or more with COVID-19, enrolled during active disease. CDR3 amino acids: CASSHPGTDTQYF. The CDR3 bases are TGTGCCAGCAGCCATCCGGGCACAGATACGCAGTATTTT.